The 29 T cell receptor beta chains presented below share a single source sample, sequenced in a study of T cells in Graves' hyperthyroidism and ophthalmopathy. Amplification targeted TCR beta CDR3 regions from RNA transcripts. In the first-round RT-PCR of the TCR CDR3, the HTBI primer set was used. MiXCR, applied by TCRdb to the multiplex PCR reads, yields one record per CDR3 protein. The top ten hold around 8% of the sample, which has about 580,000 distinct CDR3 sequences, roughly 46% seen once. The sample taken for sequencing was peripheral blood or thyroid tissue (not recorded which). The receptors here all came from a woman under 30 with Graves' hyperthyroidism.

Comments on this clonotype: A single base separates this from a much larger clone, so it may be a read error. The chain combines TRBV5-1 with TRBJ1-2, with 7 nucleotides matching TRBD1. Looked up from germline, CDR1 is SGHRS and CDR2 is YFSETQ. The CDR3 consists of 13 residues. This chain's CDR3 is CASSLIGGYGYAF. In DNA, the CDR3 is TGCGCCAGCAGCTTAATAGGGGGCTATGGCTACGCCTTC.

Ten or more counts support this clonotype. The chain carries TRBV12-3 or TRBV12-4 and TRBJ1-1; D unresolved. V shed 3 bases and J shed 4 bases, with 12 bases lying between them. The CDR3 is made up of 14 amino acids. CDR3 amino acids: CASSFEEKGTEAFF. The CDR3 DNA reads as TGTGCCAGCAGTTTTGAGGAAAAAGGCACTGAAGCTTTCTTT.

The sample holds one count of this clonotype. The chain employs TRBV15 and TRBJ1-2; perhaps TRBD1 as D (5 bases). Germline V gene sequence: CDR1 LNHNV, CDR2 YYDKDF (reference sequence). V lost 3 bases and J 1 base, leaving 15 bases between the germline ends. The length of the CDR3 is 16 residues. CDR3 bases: TGTGCCACCAGCAGCTTGGTAGGGGAAGATAACTATGGCTACACCTTC. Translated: CATSSLVGEDNYGYTF.

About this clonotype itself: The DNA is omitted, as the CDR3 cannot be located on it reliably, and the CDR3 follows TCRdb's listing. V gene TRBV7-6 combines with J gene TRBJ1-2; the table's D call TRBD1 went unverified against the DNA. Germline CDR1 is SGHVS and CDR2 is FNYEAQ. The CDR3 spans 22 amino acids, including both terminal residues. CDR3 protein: CASSSYLDRGSYEQYFGYGYTF.

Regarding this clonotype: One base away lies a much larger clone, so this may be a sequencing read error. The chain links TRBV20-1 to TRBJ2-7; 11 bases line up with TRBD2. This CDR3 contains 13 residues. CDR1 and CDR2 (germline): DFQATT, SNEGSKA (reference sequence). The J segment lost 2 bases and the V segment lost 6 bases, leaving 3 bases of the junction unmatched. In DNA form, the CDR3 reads TGCAGTGCCGGGACTAGCGGTACCTACGAGCAGTACTTC. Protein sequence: CSAGTSGTYEQYF.

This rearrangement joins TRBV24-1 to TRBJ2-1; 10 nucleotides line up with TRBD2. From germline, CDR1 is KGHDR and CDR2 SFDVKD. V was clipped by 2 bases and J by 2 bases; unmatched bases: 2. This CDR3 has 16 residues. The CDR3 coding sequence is TGTGCCACCAGTGATTGGCTAGCGGGAGCCTACAATGAGCAGTTCTTC. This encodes CATSDWLAGAYNEQFF.

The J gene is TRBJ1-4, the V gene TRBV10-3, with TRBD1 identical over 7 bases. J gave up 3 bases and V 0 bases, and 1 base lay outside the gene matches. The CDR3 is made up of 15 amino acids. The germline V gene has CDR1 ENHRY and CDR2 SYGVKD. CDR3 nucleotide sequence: TGTGCCATCAGTGAGTCAGGACAGGCTAATGAAAAACTGTTTTTT. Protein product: CAISESGQANEKLFF.

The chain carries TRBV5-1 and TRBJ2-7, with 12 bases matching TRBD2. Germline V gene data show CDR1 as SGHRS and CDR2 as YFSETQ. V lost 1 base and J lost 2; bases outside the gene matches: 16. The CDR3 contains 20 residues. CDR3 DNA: TGCGCCAGCAGCTTGAACTATCGGACTAGCGGGATTTCACCCACCTACGAGCAGTACTTC. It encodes CASSLNYRTSGISPTYEQYF.

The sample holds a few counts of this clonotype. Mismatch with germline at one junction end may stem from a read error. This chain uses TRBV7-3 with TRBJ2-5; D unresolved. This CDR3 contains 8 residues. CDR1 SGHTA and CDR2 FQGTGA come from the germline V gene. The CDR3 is CASSPRNF. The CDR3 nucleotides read TGTGCCAGCAGCCCCCGGAACTTC.

The CDR3 sequence is CATSESDEQFF. The CDR3 bases are TGTGCCACCAGTGAGTCGGATGAGCAGTTCTTC. The chain has TRBV24-1 and TRBJ2-1, with no clear D. CDR1 is KGHDR and CDR2 is SFDVKD in the germline V gene. Between the trimmed V and J ends, which lost 4 bases and 8 bases, there was a span of 5 bases. The CDR3 is 11 residues long.

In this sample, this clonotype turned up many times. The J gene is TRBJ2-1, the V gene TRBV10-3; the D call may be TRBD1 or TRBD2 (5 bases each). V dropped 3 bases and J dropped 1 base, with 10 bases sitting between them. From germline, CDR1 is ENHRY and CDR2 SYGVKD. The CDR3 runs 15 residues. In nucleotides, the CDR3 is TGTGCCATCAGTGATGGGGGATTATCCTACAATGAGCAGTTCTTC. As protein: CAISDGGLSYNEQFF.

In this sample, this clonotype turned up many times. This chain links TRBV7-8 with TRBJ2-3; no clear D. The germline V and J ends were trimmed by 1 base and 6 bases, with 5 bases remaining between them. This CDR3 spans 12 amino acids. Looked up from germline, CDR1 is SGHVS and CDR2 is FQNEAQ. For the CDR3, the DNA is TGTGCCAGCAGCTTAGATCCGGATACGCAGTATTTT. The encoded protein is CASSLDPDTQYF.

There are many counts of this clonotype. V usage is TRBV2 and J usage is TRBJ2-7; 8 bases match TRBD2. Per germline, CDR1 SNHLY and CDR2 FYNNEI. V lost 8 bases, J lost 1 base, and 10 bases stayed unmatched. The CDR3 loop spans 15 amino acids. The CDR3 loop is CASAWTLADSYEQYF. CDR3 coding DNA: TGTGCCAGCGCCTGGACACTAGCGGATTCCTACGAGCAGTACTTC.

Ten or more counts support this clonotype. The CDR3: CASGLANRVPYEQYF. The CDR3 nucleotides read TGTGCTAGTGGTTTGGCAAACAGGGTACCCTACGAGCAGTACTTC. This chain joins TRBV12-5 and TRBJ2-7; D perhaps matches TRBD1 (6 bases). V was shortened by 1 base and J by 2 bases, with 12 bases between the two germline ends. CDR3 length equals 15 residues. Germline CDR1 reads LGHNT; CDR2 reads FRNRAP.

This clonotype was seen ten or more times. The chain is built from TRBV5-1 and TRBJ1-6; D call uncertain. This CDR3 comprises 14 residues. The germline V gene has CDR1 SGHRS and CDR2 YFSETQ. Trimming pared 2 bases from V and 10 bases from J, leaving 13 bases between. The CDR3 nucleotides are TGCGCCAGCAGCTTAGCGCGCACCAGCTCACCCCTCCACTTT. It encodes CASSLARTSSPLHF.

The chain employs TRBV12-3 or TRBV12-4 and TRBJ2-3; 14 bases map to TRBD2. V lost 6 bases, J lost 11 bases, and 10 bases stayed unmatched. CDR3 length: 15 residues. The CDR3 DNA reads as TGTGCCAGCAGCCAGGGACTAGCGGGAGTTAATGAGCAGTATTTT. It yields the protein CASSQGLAGVNEQYF.

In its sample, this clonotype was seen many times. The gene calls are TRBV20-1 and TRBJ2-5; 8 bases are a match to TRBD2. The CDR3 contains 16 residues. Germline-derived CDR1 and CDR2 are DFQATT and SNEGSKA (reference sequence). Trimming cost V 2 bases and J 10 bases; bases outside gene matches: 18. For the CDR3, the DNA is TGCAGTGCTAGAAAACCGGCGGGACTAGGGGGTTGGGACCAGTACTTC. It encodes CSARKPAGLGGWDQYF.

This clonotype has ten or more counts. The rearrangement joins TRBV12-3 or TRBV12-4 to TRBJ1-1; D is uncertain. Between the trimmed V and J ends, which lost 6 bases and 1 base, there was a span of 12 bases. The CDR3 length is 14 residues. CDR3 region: CASSQEERNTEAFF. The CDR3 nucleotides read TGTGCCAGCAGCCAAGAAGAAAGGAACACTGAAGCTTTCTTT.

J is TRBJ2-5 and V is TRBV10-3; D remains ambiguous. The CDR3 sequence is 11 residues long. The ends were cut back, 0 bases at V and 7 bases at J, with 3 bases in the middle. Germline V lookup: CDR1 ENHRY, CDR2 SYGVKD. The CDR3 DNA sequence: TGTGCCATCAGTGAGTCCCTGACCCAGTACTTC. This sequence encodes CAISESLTQYF.

As DNA, the CDR3 is TGCAGCGTTGAAGACGGCAGGGCAAAAGAGACCCAGTACTTC. This encodes CSVEDGRAKETQYF. The J gene is TRBJ2-5, the V gene TRBV29-1; a weak D match, TRBD1 (5 bases). CDR3 length: 14 residues. Trimming removed 0 bases from V and 3 bases from J, with 11 bases in between. Germline V CDR1 and CDR2: SQVTM, ANQGSEA. Looking up the rest from reference TRBV29-1 and TRBJ2-5 gives the full variable domain: SAVISQKPSRDICQRGTSLTIQCQVDSQVTMMFWYRQQPGQSLTLIATANQGSEATYESGFVIDKFPISRPNLTFSTLTVSNMSPEDSSIYLCSVEDGRAKETQYFGPGTRLLVL.

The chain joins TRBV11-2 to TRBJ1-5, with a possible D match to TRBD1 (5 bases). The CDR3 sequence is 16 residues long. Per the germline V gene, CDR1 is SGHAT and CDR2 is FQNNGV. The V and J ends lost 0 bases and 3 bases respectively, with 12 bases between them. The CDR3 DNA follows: TGTGCCAGCAGCTTAGAAGTGAGGGGCGTCAATCAGCCCCAGCATTTT. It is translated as CASSLEVRGVNQPQHF. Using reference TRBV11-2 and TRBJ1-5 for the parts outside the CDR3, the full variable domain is EAGVAQSPRYKIIEKRQSVAFWCNPISGHATLYWYQQILGQGPKLLIQFQNNGVVDDSQLPKDRFSAERLKGVDSTLKIQPAKLEDSAVYLCASSLEVRGVNQPQHFGDGTRLSIL.

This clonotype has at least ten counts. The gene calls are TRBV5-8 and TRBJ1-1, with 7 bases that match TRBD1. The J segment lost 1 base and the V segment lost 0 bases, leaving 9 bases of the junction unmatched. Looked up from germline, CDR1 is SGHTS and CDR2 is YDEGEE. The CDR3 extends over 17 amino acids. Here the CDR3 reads CASSLVAFRTGNTEAFF. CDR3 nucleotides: TGTGCCAGCAGCTTGGTCGCCTTTCGGACAGGGAACACTGAAGCTTTCTTT.

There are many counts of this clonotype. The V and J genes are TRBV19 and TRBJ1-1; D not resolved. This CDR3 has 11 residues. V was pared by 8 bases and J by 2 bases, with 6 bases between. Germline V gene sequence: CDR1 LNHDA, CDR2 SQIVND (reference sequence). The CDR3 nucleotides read TGTGCCAGTGGGCAAAACACTGAAGCTTTCTTT. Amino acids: CASGQNTEAFF.

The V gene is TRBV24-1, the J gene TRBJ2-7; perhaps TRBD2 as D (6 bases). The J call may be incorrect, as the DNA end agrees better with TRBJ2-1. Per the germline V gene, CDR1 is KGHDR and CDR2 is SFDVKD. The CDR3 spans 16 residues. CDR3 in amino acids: CATSDGSGSSYNEQFF. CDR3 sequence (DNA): TGTGCCACCAGTGATGGTAGCGGAAGCTCCTACAATGAGCAGTTCTTC.

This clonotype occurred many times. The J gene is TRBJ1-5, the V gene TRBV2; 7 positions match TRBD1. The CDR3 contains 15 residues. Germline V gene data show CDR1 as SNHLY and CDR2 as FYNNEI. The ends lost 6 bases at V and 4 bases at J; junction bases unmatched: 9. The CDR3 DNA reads TGTGCCAGCAGCGAAAGACAGGGTGAGAATCAGCCCCAGCATTTT. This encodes CASSERQGENQPQHF.

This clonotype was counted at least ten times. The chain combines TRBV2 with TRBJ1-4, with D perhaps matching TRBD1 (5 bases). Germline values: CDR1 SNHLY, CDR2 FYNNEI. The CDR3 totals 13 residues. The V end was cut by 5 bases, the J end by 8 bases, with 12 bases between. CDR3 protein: CASSQGRKEKLFF. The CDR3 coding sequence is TGTGCCAGCAGTCAGGGAAGAAAAGAAAAACTGTTTTTT.

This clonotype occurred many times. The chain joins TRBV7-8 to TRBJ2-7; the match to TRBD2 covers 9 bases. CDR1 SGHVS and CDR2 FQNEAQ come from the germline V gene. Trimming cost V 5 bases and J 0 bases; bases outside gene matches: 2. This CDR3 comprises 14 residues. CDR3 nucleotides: TGTGCCAGCAGCCCTAGCGGGGTCTCCTACGAGCAGTACTTC. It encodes CASSPSGVSYEQYF.

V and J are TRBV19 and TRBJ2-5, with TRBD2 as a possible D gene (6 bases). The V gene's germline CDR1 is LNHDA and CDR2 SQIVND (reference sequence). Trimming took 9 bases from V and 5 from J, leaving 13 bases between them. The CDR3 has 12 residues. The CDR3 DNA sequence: TGTGCCAGCGCCGGGAGTGGGGAGACCCAGTACTTC. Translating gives CASAGSGETQYF.

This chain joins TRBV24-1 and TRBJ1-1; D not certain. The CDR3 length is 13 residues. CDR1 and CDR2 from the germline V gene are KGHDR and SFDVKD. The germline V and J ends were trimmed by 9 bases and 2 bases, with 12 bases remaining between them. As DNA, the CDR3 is TGTGCCACCGACCGGGCGATCAACACTGAAGCTTTCTTT. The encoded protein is CATDRAINTEAFF.